One and the same sample provided the 2 T cell receptor beta chains below, sequenced in a study of blood T cells in healthy people across ages. PCR was performed a second time for about 6 to 11 cycles using a sample-barcoded 5' primer and a J-beta primer mix. TCRdb independently ran MiXCR on the 5' RACE reads; one entry per CDR3 protein. This table holds fewer than 2 million distinct CDR3 sequences, about two fifths found once. Sample: blood. Receptors were obtained from a human donor in good health.

This chain connects TRBV7-3 to TRBJ2-5, with D maybe TRBD2 (6 bases). Trimming removed 2 bases from V and 4 bases from J, with 17 bases in between. CDR1 and CDR2 (germline): SGHTA, FQGTGA. This CDR3 contains 16 residues. This chain's CDR3 is CASSLWPGEVVETQYF. The CDR3 DNA reads TGTGCCAGCAGCTTATGGCCCGGGGAGGTCGTAGAGACCCAGTACTTC.

In the case of this clonotype: The DNA is omitted, as the CDR3 cannot be located on it reliably, and the CDR3 follows TCRdb's listing. J is TRBJ2-6 and V is TRBV30; whether TRBD1, the table's D call, matches the DNA was not checked. The CDR3 spans 13 residues, counting both ends. CDR1 and CDR2 from the germline V gene are GTSNPN and SVGIG (reference sequence). This CDR3 reads CAWVGTGANVPTF.